This TCR beta chain was recorded in a study of T cells after yellow fever vaccination. Broader study findings: The secondary response was weaker, and its peak arrived faster, on day 5 versus 15.

The CDR3 sequence is 16 residues long. From germline, CDR1 is SGHAT and CDR2 FQNNGV. V shed 5 bases and J 6 bases; nucleotides not matched to a gene: 6. This clonotype came up a few times. Each CDR3 protein is one row after TCRdb ran MiXCR on the 5' RACE reads. The repertoire holds approximately 85,000 distinct CDR3 sequences, with about an eighth as singletons. The sequence was obtained from a young man who received the YFV17D yellow fever vaccine. The starting material was CD8+ T cells not binding an NS4B(214-222) dextramer, sorted from PBMCs, obtained roughly 23 days after the first yellow fever vaccination. J is TRBJ2-2 and V is TRBV11-2; 13 bases agree with TRBD2. DNA for the CDR3: TGTGCCAGCAGCCCTACTAGCGGGGGGGCCGCCGGGGAGCTGTTTTTT. This translates into CASSPTSGGAAGELFF.